The 3 T cell receptor beta chains below come from one sample, sequenced in a study of molecular identifiers for immune sequencing clone quantification (dated by TCRdb to the late 2010s). The library was built by means of PCR. Sequencing instrument: NextSeq 500. The raw public data were reprocessed by TCRdb itself: fastp quality trimming at Q25, MiXCR clonotype calling, in-frame beta chains only. Here each entry gathers all rows of one CDR3 protein and keeps the most common genes and DNA. Here the sample has some 97,000 distinct CDR3 sequences; around 24% occur a single time. The biggest ten clones account for 0.85% to 0.95% of the sample. The sample comprised naive CD8+ T cells from blood, with Jurkat cell RNA spiked in. Explained via the paper, the cell subset or site label denotes: FACS-sorted CD8+CD4-CCR7+CD45RA+ naive T cells. These receptors originate from a human donor in good health. Some libraries in this study had Jurkat cell RNA spiked in.

In regard to this clonotype: A much larger clone differs by one base, so this may be a read error. The V and J genes are TRBV7-9 and TRBJ2-1, with D possibly being TRBD1 (6 bases). Germline CDR1 SEHNR, CDR2 FQNEAQ (reference sequence). The CDR3 consists of 15 residues. V was shortened by 5 bases and J by 8 bases, with 19 bases between the two germline ends. CDR3 protein: CASSESDRGRDEQFF. CDR3 coding DNA: TGTGCCAGCAGCGAATCGGACAGAGGGCGCGATGAGCAGTTCTTC.

In its sample, this clonotype was seen many times. CDR3 sequence: CASSYGYSYNEQFF. Here the CDR3 DNA reads TGTGCCAGCAGTTATGGGTACTCCTACAATGAGCAGTTCTTC. V gene TRBV6-5 combines with J gene TRBJ2-1; no clear D gene. The CDR3 contains 14 residues. The V end was cut by 3 bases, the J end by 0 bases, with 6 bases between. Germline V gene data show CDR1 as MNHEY and CDR2 as SVGAGI.

Concerning this clonotype itself: This could be a read error, since a much larger clone is one nucleotide away. Lacking the conserved final phenylalanine or tryptophan, this CDR3 likely reflects a read error. The chain employs TRBV19 and TRBJ1-5; possible D gene TRBD1, 6 bases. The V end lost 7 bases, the J end lost 4 bases, and 17 bases lay between the germline ends. The length of the CDR3 is 15 residues. CDR1 LNHDA and CDR2 SQIVND come from the germline V gene (reference sequence). For the CDR3, the DNA is TGTGCCAGTAACTCCGGGACACGTGGAAATCAGCCCCAGCATCTT. Translation gives CASNSGTRGNQPQHL.